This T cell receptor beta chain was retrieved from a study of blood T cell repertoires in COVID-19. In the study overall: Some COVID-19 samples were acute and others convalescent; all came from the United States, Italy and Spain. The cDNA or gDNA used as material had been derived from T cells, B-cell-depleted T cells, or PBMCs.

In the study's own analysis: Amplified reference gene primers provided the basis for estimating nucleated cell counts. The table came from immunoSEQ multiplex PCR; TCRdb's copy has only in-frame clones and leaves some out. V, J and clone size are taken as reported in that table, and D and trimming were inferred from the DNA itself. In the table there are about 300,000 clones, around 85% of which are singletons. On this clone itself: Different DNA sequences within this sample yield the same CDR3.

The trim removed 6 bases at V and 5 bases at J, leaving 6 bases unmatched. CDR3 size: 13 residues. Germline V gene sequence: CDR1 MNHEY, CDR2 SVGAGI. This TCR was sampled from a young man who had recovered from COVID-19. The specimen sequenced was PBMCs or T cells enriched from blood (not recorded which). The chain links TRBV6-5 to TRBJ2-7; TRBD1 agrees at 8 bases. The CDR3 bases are TGTGCCAGCAGCCCGACAGGGGCCGACGAGCAGTACTTC. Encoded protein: CASSPTGADEQYF.